The clone carrying this T cell receptor (beta chain) appeared once. The antigen is not known. Clones were sequenced by immunoSEQ multiplex PCR, and TCRdb holds only the in-frame ones, with some missing. Of 25,000 to 30,000 clones in the sample, 82% were seen once. The sample belongs to a study of OX40 agonist ivuxolimab in advanced cancers. About the study: Three partial responders included one hepatocellular carcinoma patient and two cutaneous melanoma patients.

Germline-derived CDR1 and CDR2 are MNHEY and SVGAGI. Trimming removed 0 bases from V and 3 bases from J, with 9 bases in between. This CDR3 region has 15 residues. Sampled blood was obtained at baseline, cycle 4 day 1, and cycle 7 day 1. Study outcomes and limitations: Among some nonresponders, normalized T-cell clonal expansion was also low.

V usage is TRBV6-5 and J usage is TRBJ1-5, with D uncertain. The material sequenced was CD4+ or CD8+ T cells sorted from blood, taken in a trial of the OX40 agonist ivuxolimab. The TCR was taken from an adult with an advanced solid tumor such as melanoma, head and neck, liver or kidney cancer. The CDR3 bases are TGTGCCAGCAGTTACTCCCGGGCCTTCAATCAGCCCCAGCATTTT. This gives the protein CASSYSRAFNQPQHF.